This note documents a single TCR beta chain sequence. The sample originates from a study of blood T cell repertoires in COVID-19. On the study more broadly: COVID-19 samples collected from the United States, Italy and Spain covered acute and convalescent phases. PBMCs, B-cell-depleted T cells, or T cells provided the cDNA or gDNA that made up the material.

Sequencing was performed with immunoSEQ multiplex PCR; in TCRdb, only in-frame clones are kept and a portion is missing. The repertoire has 9,500 to 15,000 clones, 82% of them found once; the top ten carry 21%. Germline V gene sequence: CDR1 SGHNT, CDR2 YYREEE (reference sequence). This CDR3 contains 13 residues. The V and J ends lost 4 bases and 6 bases respectively, with 13 bases between them. The V call is TRBV5-4, the J call TRBJ1-2; D is undetermined. The clonotype originates from a human donor in a cohort sampled during active COVID-19. The sequencing sample was made of peripheral blood. The CDR3 sequence is CASSLTSGNGYTF. CDR3 sequence (DNA): TGTGCCAGCAGCCTGACGTCGGGGAATGGCTACACCTTC.